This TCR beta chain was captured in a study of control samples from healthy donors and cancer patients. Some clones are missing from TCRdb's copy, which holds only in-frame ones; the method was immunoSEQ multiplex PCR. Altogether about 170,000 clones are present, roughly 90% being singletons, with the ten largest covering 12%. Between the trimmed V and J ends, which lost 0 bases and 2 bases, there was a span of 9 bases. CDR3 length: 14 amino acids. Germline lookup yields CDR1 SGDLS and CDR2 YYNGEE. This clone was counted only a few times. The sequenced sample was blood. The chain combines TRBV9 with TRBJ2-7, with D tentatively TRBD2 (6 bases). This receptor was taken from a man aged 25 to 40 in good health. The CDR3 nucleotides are TGTGCCAGCAGCGTAGGGGGGGAACCCTACGAGCAGTACTTC. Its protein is CASSVGGEPYEQYF.